These T cell receptor beta chains were read from a single sample in a study of T-cell reconstitution after alpha-beta-depleted transplantation in children. TCRdb processed the PCR reads anew with MiXCR; each CDR3 protein has one entry. The sample contains tens of thousands of distinct CDR3 sequences, roughly 52% of which appear only once. The sequencing used peripheral blood, collected before TCRalphabeta/CD19-depleted stem cell transplant. The receptor source for this set is a boy under two years old with SCID, due to receive a stem cell transplant. Each CDR3 is given with its conserved first and last residue. D genes are given only for firm matches. The listing skips clone size in some rows; elsewhere it reads once, few, many or a size class.

clone_size	v_call	j_call	d_call	cdr3_aa	cdr3_nt
.	TRBV5-1	TRBJ2-1	TRBD2	CASSLDALGLALNEQFF	TGCGCCAGCAGCTTGGACGCCCTTGGACTAGCGTTGAATGAGCAGTTCTTC
.	TRBV20-1	TRBJ2-5	.	CSASGQRFQETQYF	TGCAGTGCTAGTGGACAACGTTTCCAAGAGACCCAGTACTTC
.	TRBV5-1	TRBJ2-1	TRBD2	CASSSRGGRDNEQFF	TGCGCCAGCAGCTCACGGGGGGGCAGGGACAATGAGCAGTTCTTC
.	TRBV20-1	TRBJ2-1	TRBD1	CSATRTGGFTERFF	TGCAGTGCTACTCGGACAGGGGGCTTCACTGAGCGGTTCTTC
many	TRBV11-3	TRBJ2-1	.	CASSLDLGGVAEQFF	TGTGCCAGCAGCTTAGACCTAGGAGGGGTCGCTGAGCAGTTCTTC
.	TRBV5-1	TRBJ2-7	.	CASSRGGGNEQYF	TGCGCCAGCAGCCGTGGTGGGGGAAACGAGCAGTACTTC
.	TRBV3-1	TRBJ2-7	.	CASSRGPYEQYF	TGTGCCAGCAGCCGAGGACCCTACGAGCAGTACTTC
.	TRBV2	TRBJ1-6	.	CASSEVVGADTLHF	TGTGCCAGCAGTGAAGTAGTGGGGGCAGATACCCTCCACTTT
few	TRBV18	TRBJ2-1	TRBD1	CASSPTGAVGNEQFF	TGTGCCAGCTCACCGACAGGGGCAGTTGGGAATGAGCAGTTCTTC
few	TRBV9	TRBJ2-1	TRBD2	CASSESSTSGPYNEQFF	TGTGCCAGCAGCGAATCTTCGACTAGCGGTCCCTACAATGAGCAGTTCTTC
few	TRBV4-2	TRBJ1-4	.	CASSQEGISTTNEKLFF	TGTGCCAGCAGCCAAGAAGGAATCAGTACAACTAATGAAAAACTGTTTTTT
.	TRBV20-1	TRBJ2-1	TRBD2	CSARLAGTYNEQFF	TGCAGTGCTAGGTTAGCGGGAACGTACAATGAGCAGTTCTTC
many	TRBV6-1	TRBJ1-2	.	CASSEAFQDSYSNYGYTF	TGTGCCAGCAGTGAAGCGTTTCAGGACAGCTATTCTAACTATGGCTACACCTTC
few	TRBV5-1	TRBJ2-3	.	CASSLVRGSTDTQYF	TGCGCCAGCAGCTTGGTGAGGGGTAGCACAGATACGCAGTATTTT
few	TRBV7-2	TRBJ2-3	.	CASSLAGAGTDTQYF	TGTGCCAGCAGCTTAGCGGGGGCTGGGACAGATACGCAGTATTTT
.	TRBV25-1	TRBJ2-7	.	CASSPGTYAGEQYF	TGTGCCAGCAGTCCCGGGACATATGCTGGGGAGCAGTACTTC
.	TRBV6-1	TRBJ2-7	.	CASKGEPGSYEQYF	TGTGCCAGCAAGGGAGAGCCTGGTTCCTACGAGCAGTACTTC
.	TRBV7-9	TRBJ2-2	TRBD2	CASSLAHRTSGGTGELFF	TGTGCCAGCAGCTTAGCGCACCGGACTAGCGGGGGAACCGGGGAGCTGTTTTTT
.	TRBV5-1	TRBJ2-3	.	CASSLAANTDTQYF	TGCGCCAGCAGCTTGGCCGCAAACACAGATACGCAGTATTTT
.	TRBV20-1	TRBJ2-4	TRBD2	CSARPGLAVNIQYF	TGCAGTGCTAGACCGGGACTAGCGGTTAACATTCAGTACTTC
few	TRBV20-1	TRBJ2-5	.	CSARGETQYF	TGCAGTGCTAGGGGGGAGACCCAGTACTTC
few	TRBV4-3	TRBJ2-7	.	CASSQGSRAYEQYF	TGCGCCAGCAGCCAAGGGTCCCGGGCCTACGAGCAGTACTTC
few	TRBV28	TRBJ1-1	.	CASSLEGNTEAFF	TGTGCCAGCAGTTTGGAGGGGAACACTGAAGCTTTCTTT
.	TRBV11-2	TRBJ2-3	TRBD2	CASSLPTSGAGTQYF	TGTGCCAGCAGCTTACCTACTAGCGGGGCGGGTACGCAGTATTTT
few	TRBV12-3/TRBV12-4	TRBJ2-1	.	CASSLRKALWDEQFF	TGTGCCAGCAGTTTAAGAAAGGCCCTATGGGATGAGCAGTTCTTC
few	TRBV12-3/TRBV12-4	TRBJ1-2	.	CASSFQGLGDGYTF	TGTGCCAGCAGTTTTCAGGGGCTCGGTGATGGCTACACCTTC
.	TRBV20-1	TRBJ1-1	.	CSALPHMNTEAFF	TGCAGTGCCCTCCCCCACATGAACACTGAAGCTTTCTTT
.	TRBV7-2	TRBJ2-1	.	CASSSGSYNEQFF	TGTGCCAGCAGCTCCGGGTCCTACAATGAGCAGTTCTTC
few	TRBV7-9	TRBJ2-7	.	CASSSPASYEQYF	TGTGCCAGCAGCTCTCCCGCCTCCTACGAGCAGTACTTC
.	TRBV6-5	TRBJ1-1	.	CASRIQGEAFF	TGTGCCAGCAGGATTCAGGGTGAAGCTTTCTTT
.	TRBV7-9	TRBJ2-7	TRBD1	CASSLGTGGVYEQYF	TGTGCCAGCAGCTTGGGGACAGGGGGGGTCTACGAGCAGTACTTC
once	TRBV12-5	TRBJ2-1	.	CASAPGATQYYNEQFF	TGTGCTAGTGCCCCGGGGGCTACCCAATACTACAATGAGCAGTTCTTC
once	TRBV5-1	TRBJ1-4	.	CASSWGTGEATNEKLFF	TGCGCCAGCAGCTGGGGGACCGGAGAAGCAACTAATGAAAAACTGTTTTTT
once	TRBV7-9	TRBJ2-1	.	CASSLGYGYNEQFF	TGTGCCAGCAGCTTAGGGTATGGATACAATGAGCAGTTCTTC
few	TRBV7-2	TRBJ2-7	.	CASSLVASESYEQYF	TGTGCCAGCAGCTTAGTTGCTAGCGAATCCTACGAGCAGTACTTC
.	TRBV20-1	TRBJ2-1	TRBD2	CSARPSGGSYNEQFF	TGCAGTGCTCGCCCGAGCGGGGGCTCCTACAATGAGCAGTTCTTC